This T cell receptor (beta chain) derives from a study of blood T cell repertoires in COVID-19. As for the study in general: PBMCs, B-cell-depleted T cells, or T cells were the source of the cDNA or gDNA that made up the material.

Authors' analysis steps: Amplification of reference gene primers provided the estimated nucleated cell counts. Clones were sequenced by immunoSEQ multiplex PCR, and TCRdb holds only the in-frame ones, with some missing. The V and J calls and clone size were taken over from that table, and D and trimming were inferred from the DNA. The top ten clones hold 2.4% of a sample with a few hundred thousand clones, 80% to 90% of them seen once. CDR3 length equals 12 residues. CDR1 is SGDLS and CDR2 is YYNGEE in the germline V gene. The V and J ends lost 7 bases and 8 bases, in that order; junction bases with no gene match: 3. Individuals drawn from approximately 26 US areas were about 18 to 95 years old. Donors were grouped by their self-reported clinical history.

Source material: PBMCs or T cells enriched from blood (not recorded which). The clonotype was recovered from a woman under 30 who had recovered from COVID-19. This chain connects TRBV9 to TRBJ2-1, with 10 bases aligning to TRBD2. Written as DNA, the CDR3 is TGTGCCAGCGGACTAGCGGTTCATGAGCAGTTCTTC. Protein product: CASGLAVHEQFF.